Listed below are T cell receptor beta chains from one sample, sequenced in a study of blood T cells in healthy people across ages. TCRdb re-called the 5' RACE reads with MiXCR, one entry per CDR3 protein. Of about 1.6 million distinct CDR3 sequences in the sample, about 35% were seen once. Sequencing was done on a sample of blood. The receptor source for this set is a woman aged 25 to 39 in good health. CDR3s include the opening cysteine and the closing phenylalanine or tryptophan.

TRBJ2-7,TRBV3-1,CASSQGTSLGYEQYF
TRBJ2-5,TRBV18,CASSPPGGWETQYF
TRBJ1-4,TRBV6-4,CASSPLLVTNEKLFF
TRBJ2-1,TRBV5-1,CASNPSGGARNEQFF
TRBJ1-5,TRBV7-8,CASSPRRAGGASNQPQHF
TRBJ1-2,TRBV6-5,CASRGDGGHTF
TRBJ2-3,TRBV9,CASSVGRSSTDTQYF
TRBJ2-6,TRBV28,CASSFAAGANVLTF
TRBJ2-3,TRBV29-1,CSVGKIGGTDTQYF
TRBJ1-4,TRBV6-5,CASSYGPGGEKLFF
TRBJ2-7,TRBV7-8,CASSVTTAPTYEQYF
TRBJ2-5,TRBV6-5,CASSYSRDRVEETQYF
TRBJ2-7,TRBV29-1,CSVTPDRDSFRTSGTYEQYF
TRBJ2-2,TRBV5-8,CASSTSPGPYTGELFF
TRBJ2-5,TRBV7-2,CASSWGRGNVYF
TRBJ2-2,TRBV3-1,CASSQRRGGTGELFF